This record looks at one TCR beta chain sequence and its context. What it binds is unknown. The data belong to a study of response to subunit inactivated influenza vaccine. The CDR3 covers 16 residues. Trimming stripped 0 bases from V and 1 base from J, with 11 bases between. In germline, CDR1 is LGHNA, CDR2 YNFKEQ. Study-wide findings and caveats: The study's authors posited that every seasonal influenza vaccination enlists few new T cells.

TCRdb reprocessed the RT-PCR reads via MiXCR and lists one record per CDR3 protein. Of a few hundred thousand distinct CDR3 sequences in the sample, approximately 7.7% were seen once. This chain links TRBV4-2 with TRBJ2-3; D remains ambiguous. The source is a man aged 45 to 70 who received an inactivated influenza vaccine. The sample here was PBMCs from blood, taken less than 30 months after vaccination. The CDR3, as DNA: TGTGCCAGCAGCCAAGATACCCCCGCCGGCACAGATACGCAGTATTTT. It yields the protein CASSQDTPAGTDTQYF.